This T cell receptor (beta chain) was profiled in a study of blood T cell repertoires in COVID-19. V lost 2 bases and J 3 bases, leaving 11 bases between the germline ends. Germline lookup yields CDR1 SGHAT and CDR2 FQNNGV. The CDR3 loop spans 14 amino acids. As processed by the authors: From reference gene primer amplification, estimates of nucleated cell counts were derived. Here immunoSEQ multiplex PCR was the method, and the copy in TCRdb shows in-frame clones only, minus some. V, J and clone size are those of that table, while D and trimming were read from the DNA. Among some 250,000 clones listed, about 86% were seen once.

The J gene is TRBJ2-7, the V gene TRBV11-2; possible D gene TRBD2, 6 bases. This clonotype was obtained from a woman in her twenties or thirties who had recovered from COVID-19. The sequencing input was peripheral blood. The CDR3 loop is CASSLPGLFYEQYF. CDR3 sequence (DNA): TGTGCCAGCAGCTTACCGGGACTTTTCTACGAGCAGTACTTC. Full variable domain (rest looked up from reference TRBV11-2 and TRBJ2-7): EAGVAQSPRYKIIEKRQSVAFWCNPISGHATLYWYQQILGQGPKLLIQFQNNGVVDDSQLPKDRFSAERLKGVDSTLKIQPAKLEDSAVYLCASSLPGLFYEQYFGPGTRLTVT.